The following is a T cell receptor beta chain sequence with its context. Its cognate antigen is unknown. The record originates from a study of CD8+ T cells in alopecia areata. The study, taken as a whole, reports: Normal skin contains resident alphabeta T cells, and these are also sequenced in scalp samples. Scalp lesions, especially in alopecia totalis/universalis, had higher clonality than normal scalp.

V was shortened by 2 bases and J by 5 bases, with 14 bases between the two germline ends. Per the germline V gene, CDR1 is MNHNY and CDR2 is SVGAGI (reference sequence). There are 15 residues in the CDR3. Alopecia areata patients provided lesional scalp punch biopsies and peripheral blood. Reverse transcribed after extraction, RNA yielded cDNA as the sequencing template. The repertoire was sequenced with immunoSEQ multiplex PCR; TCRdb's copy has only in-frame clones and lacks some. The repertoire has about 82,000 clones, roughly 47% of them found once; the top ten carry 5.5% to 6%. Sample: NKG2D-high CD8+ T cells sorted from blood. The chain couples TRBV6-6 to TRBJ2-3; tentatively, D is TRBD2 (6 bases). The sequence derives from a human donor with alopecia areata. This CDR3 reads CASSYGDSLLDTQYF. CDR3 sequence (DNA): TGTGCCAGCAGTTACGGGGACTCCCTTCTAGATACGCAGTATTTT.